The 20 T cell receptor beta chains below come from one sample, sequenced in a study of molecular identifiers for immune sequencing clone quantification (dated by TCRdb to between 2018 and 2020). The library relied on PCR. Sequenced using an Illumina HiSeq 4000. Clones were called with MiXCR by TCRdb after fastp trimmed the public reads at Q25, and only in-frame beta chains were retained. Each record represents a unique CDR3 protein, reported with the most common genes and DNA among its rows. The sample table lists about 640,000 distinct CDR3 sequences, about 20% of them with a count of one. The ten largest clones capture 0.85% of the sample. What was sequenced was naive CD8+ T cells from blood, with Jurkat cell RNA spiked in. The sample's cell subset or site, from its label and the paper: FACS-sorted CD8+CD4-CCR7+CD45RA+ naive T cells. These receptors came from a human donor in good health. Some libraries in this study had Jurkat cell RNA spiked in.

The CDR3 DNA is TGCAGTGCTAGAGATAATCGACAGCTAGGAGAGACCCAGTACTTC. This translates into CSARDNRQLGETQYF. The chain joins TRBV20-1 to TRBJ2-5, with a weak D call TRBD1 (5 bases). V dropped 0 bases and J dropped 4 bases, with 15 bases sitting between them. Germline-derived CDR1 and CDR2 are DFQATT and SNEGSKA (reference sequence). The CDR3 has 15 residues.

This clonotype was seen ten or more times. V gene TRBV7-2 combines with J gene TRBJ1-3; possibly TRBD1 for D (6 bases). This CDR3 spans 16 amino acids. CDR1 is SGHTA, CDR2 FQGNSA, per germline. The V and J ends lost 3 bases and 0 bases respectively, with 12 bases between them. The CDR3 DNA sequence: TGTGCCAGCAGCTTTGAAGGACAGCCCTCTGGAAACACCATATATTTT. Amino acids: CASSFEGQPSGNTIYF.

As concerns this clonotype: This CDR3 fails to terminate in the conserved phenylalanine or tryptophan, so it likely reflects a read error. The chain links TRBV29-1 to TRBJ2-3, with 8 positions matching TRBD2. Germline trimming cut 1 base from V and 2 bases from J; bases unmatched to any gene: 8. CDR1 and CDR2 (germline): SQVTM, ANQGSEA. The CDR3 extends over 16 amino acids. The CDR3 DNA reads as TGCAGCGTTGAAGGTCCCAGCGGGAGCGTCACAGATACGCAGTATTCT. It specifies CSVEGPSGSVTDTQYS.

The sample holds many counts of this clonotype. J is TRBJ1-2 and V is TRBV5-4; D may be TRBD1 (5 bases). CDR1 SGHNT and CDR2 YYREEE come from the germline V gene (reference sequence). The CDR3 spans 13 residues. Trimming took off 3 bases at V and 4 bases at J, with 10 bases between the two ends. For the CDR3, the DNA is TGTGCCAGCAGCTCCCAGGACATCTATGGCTACACCTTC. As protein: CASSSQDIYGYTF.

This clonotype was recorded many times. The V call is TRBV7-6, the J call TRBJ2-1; 9 bases are a match to TRBD2. CDR1 is SGHVS and CDR2 is FNYEAQ in the germline V gene. V was clipped by 5 bases and J by 3 bases; unmatched bases: 5. CDR3 length equals 15 residues. CDR3 nucleotides: TGTGCCAGCAGCGCTAGCGGGAATTTCTACAATGAGCAGTTCTTC. Its translation: CASSASGNFYNEQFF.

This clonotype was found many times. This rearrangement joins TRBV15 to TRBJ2-3; 13 bases align to TRBD2. Per the germline V gene, CDR1 is LNHNV and CDR2 is YYDKDF (reference sequence). Trimming removed 3 bases from V and 4 bases from J; junction bases left unmatched: 7. The CDR3 is 17 residues long. CDR3 coding DNA: TGTGCCACCAGCAGCCAATGGACTAGCGGGAGTCCAGATACGCAGTATTTT. Amino acids: CATSSQWTSGSPDTQYF.

A remark on this clonotype: A single base separates this from a much larger clone, so it may be a read error. The J gene is TRBJ1-1, the V gene TRBV7-2; 12 bases map to TRBD1. CDR1 is SGHTA, CDR2 FQGNSA, per germline. The CDR3 is 17 residues long. J was trimmed by 6 bases and V by 5 bases; bases with no gene match: 13. The CDR3, as DNA: TGTGCCAGCAGCAAGACCGGGACAGGGGGCATGGGCGCTGAAGCTTTCTTT. It codes for CASSKTGTGGMGAEAFF. The whole variable domain, filled in from reference TRBV7-2 and TRBJ1-1, reads GAGVSQSPSNKVTEKGKDVELRCDPISGHTALYWYRQSLGQGLEFLIYFQGNSAPDKSGLPSDRFSAERTGGSVSTLTIQRTQQEDSAVYLCASSKTGTGGMGAEAFFGQGTRLTVV.

This clonotype has only a few counts. The genes are TRBV20-1 and TRBJ2-1, with TRBD2 matching 12 bases. V lost 4 bases, J lost 8 bases, and 12 bases stayed unmatched. CDR1 is DFQATT, CDR2 SNEGSKA, per germline (reference sequence). CDR3 length equals 16 residues. The CDR3 coding sequence is TGCAGTGCTAACCTAGCGGGGGGGCTGGTCGCGTATGAGCAGTTCTTC. Its protein is CSANLAGGLVAYEQFF.

This clonotype was seen ten or more times. V gene TRBV12-3 or TRBV12-4 combines with J gene TRBJ2-5; unclear D gene. Trimming removed 1 base from V and 2 bases from J, with 8 bases in between. This CDR3 region has 14 residues. Here the CDR3 reads CASSLVADQETQYF. Written as DNA, the CDR3 is TGTGCCAGCAGTTTAGTGGCAGATCAAGAGACCCAGTACTTC.

This clonotype was counted ten times or more. The chain has TRBV19 and TRBJ2-2; weak D call: TRBD1 (6 bases). The CDR3 has 15 residues. The V gene lost 8 bases and the J gene lost 1 base, with 14 bases spanning the gap. The germline CDR1 and CDR2 sequences are LNHDA and SQIVND (reference sequence). The chain's CDR3 is CASQGWQLNTGELFF. CDR3 nucleotides: TGTGCCAGTCAGGGGTGGCAGCTGAACACCGGGGAGCTGTTTTTT.

For this clonotype: This may stem from a read error, because a much larger clone lies one nucleotide away. V usage is TRBV28 and J usage is TRBJ1-2; tentatively, D is TRBD1 (6 bases). CDR1 is MDHEN, CDR2 SYDVKM, per germline. This CDR3 contains 15 residues. The V gene lost 3 bases and the J gene lost 10 bases, with 21 bases spanning the gap. The CDR3 coding sequence is TGTGCCAGCAGTTTCAGGGGCGATAAAGGTGTTGTCTACACCTTC. This translates into CASSFRGDKGVVYTF.

With respect to this clonotype: Since a much larger clone is just one base distant, this may be a read error. V usage is TRBV7-9 and J usage is TRBJ1-1; 10 nucleotides match TRBD1. In germline, CDR1 is SEHNR, CDR2 FQNEAQ (reference sequence). The CDR3 sequence is 16 residues long. Trimming cost V 3 bases and J 4 bases; bases outside gene matches: 8. As DNA, the CDR3 is TGTGCCAGCAGCTTTATGGGACAGGGGCCAAGCACTGAAGCTTTCTTT. It codes for CASSFMGQGPSTEAFF.

This clonotype was recorded at least ten times. The CDR3 bases are TGTGCCAGCAGCTTATGGTCCCCGGGACAGGGCTCCTACGAGCAGTACTTC. It encodes CASSLWSPGQGSYEQYF. This rearrangement joins TRBV7-9 to TRBJ2-7; 9 nucleotides line up with TRBD1. The CDR3 runs 17 residues. After removal of 2 bases from V and 0 bases from J, the junction contained 8 bases not matched to a gene. Looked up from germline, CDR1 is SEHNR and CDR2 is FQNEAQ (reference sequence). Using reference TRBV7-9 and TRBJ2-7 for the parts outside the CDR3, the full variable domain is DTGVSQNPRHKITKRGQNVTFRCDPISEHNRLYWYRQTLGQGPEFLTYFQNEAQLEKSRLLSDRFSAERPKGSFSTLEIQRTEQGDSAMYLCASSLWSPGQGSYEQYFGPGTRLTVT.

This clonotype was recorded a few times. The CDR3 nucleotides read TGTGCCAGCAGTTATAAAGGGGGCTCTGGCTACGAGCAGTACTTC. Its translation is CASSYKGGSGYEQYF. J is TRBJ2-7 and V is TRBV27, with TRBD1 identical over 7 bases. CDR3 length: 15 amino acids. Trimming cost V 4 bases and J 3 bases; bases outside gene matches: 9. CDR1 is MNHEY and CDR2 is SMNVEV in the germline V gene (reference sequence).

This clonotype was counted many times. The rearrangement links TRBV12-3 or TRBV12-4 to TRBJ1-2; 8 nucleotides align to TRBD1. The CDR3 contains 13 residues. V trimming: 5 bases; J trimming: 2 bases; junction bases outside the gene matches: 1. The CDR3 here is CASSGDRNYGYTF. CDR3 nucleotides: TGTGCCAGCAGTGGGGACAGGAACTATGGCTACACCTTC.

This clonotype was observed many times. The chain combines TRBV7-9 with TRBJ2-4, with unresolved D. CDR3 length equals 15 residues. V lost 2 bases and J 1 base, leaving 9 bases between the germline ends. CDR1 is SEHNR, CDR2 FQNEAQ, per germline (reference sequence). CDR3 in amino acids: CASSLSVGAKNIQYF. DNA for the CDR3: TGTGCCAGCAGCTTAAGCGTCGGGGCCAAAAACATTCAGTACTTC.

On this clonotype: A read error is possible here, since a much larger clone lies one base away. The V call is TRBV4-1, the J call TRBJ1-4, with D uncertain. Trimming left V 1 base short and J 8 bases short, with 14 bases between. Germline V gene lookup returns CDR1 MGHRA and CDR2 YSYEKL. The CDR3 runs to 15 residues. The CDR3 here is CASSQVPSTGEKLFF. The CDR3 nucleotides are TGCGCCAGCAGCCAAGTTCCGAGCACGGGAGAAAAACTGTTTTTT.

This clonotype was found many times. The V gene is TRBV21-1, the J gene TRBJ2-4. TRBV21-1 is shown as a pseudogene. The CDR3 covers 18 residues. The CDR3 here is CASSKGIEDHSAKNIQYF. CDR3 nucleotide sequence: TGTGCCAGCAGCAAAGGTATCGAGGACCACTCAGCCAAAAACATTCAGTACTTC.

This clonotype was seen ten or more times. This chain links TRBV7-2 with TRBJ2-3, with 13 bases aligning to TRBD2. Germline V gene sequence: CDR1 SGHTA, CDR2 FQGNSA. Germline trimming cut 5 bases from V and 3 bases from J; bases unmatched to any gene: 5. CDR3 length: 16 residues. CDR3 nucleotide sequence: TGTGCCAGCAGCCCAGGGACTAGCGGGGCAACAGATACGCAGTATTTT. Translation: CASSPGTSGATDTQYF.

This sequence joins TRBV4-3 and TRBJ2-1; weak D call: TRBD2 (6 bases). The germline CDR1 and CDR2 sequences are LGHNA and YSLEER. The CDR3 runs to 15 residues. The ends were cut back, 5 bases at V and 3 bases at J, with 14 bases in the middle. DNA of the CDR3: TGCGCCAGCAGCTCCGGGACTTACCTCTACAATGAGCAGTTCTTC. Amino acid sequence: CASSSGTYLYNEQFF.